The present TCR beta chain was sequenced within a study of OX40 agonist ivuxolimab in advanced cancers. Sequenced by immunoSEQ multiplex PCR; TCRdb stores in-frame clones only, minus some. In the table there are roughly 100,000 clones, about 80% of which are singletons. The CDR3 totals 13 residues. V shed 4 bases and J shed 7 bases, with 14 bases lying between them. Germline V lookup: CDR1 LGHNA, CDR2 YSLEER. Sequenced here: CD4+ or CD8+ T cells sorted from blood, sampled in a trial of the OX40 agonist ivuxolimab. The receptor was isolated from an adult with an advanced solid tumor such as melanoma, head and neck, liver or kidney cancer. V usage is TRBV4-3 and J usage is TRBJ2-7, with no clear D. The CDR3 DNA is TGCGCCAGCAGCCTATCCGGGTCGCCGGAGCAGTACTTC. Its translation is CASSLSGSPEQYF.